Sequencing of this T cell receptor beta chain was carried out in a study of metastatic and nonmetastatic thyroid tumors. By proportion, this clone is medium-sized. Authors' analysis steps: Clinicopathological groups differed in CDR3, with these differences serving to build a distant-metastasis classifier for papillary thyroid cancer. TCRdb reprocessed the PCR reads via MiXCR. TCRdb's processing, not the authors' own work, is the source of the V and J calls. This sample has some 15,000 clones, with 25% to 35% found just once. Thyroid surgery was preceded by no treatment in any patient. This CDR3 has 17 residues. Germline CDR1 is MDHEN and CDR2 is SYDVKM. The ends were cut back, 6 bases at V and 4 bases at J, with 21 bases in the middle.

This chain joins TRBV28 and TRBJ2-2; either TRBD1 or TRBD2 may supply D (6 bases each). The sequenced material came from tumor tissue. The clonotype comes from a female donor with papillary thyroid cancer or a benign thyroid nodule (not recorded which). Some clones in this sample may be carry-over from other donors' samples. The CDR3 reads CASSHQGTAGPTGELFF. The CDR3 coding sequence is TGTGCCAGCAGCCACCAGGGGACTGCAGGTCCCACCGGGGAGCTGTTTTTT.